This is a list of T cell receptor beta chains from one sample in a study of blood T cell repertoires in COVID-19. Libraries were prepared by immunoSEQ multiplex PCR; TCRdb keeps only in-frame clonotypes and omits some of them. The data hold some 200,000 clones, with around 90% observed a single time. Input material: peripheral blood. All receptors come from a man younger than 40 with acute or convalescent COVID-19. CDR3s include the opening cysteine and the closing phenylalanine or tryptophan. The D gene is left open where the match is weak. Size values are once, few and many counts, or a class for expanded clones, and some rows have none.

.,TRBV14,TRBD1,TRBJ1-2,CASSQDNGLSTGPVFGYGYTF,TGTGCCAGCAGCCAAGATAATGGACTATCGACAGGGCCGGTGTTCGGCTATGGCTACACCTTC
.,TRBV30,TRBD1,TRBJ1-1,CAWSVQGVTAFF,TGTGCCTGGAGTGTACAGGGGGTGACGGCTTTCTTT
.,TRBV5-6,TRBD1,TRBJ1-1,CASSLARGQWNTEAFF,TGTGCCAGCAGCTTGGCGAGGGGGCAGTGGAACACTGAAGCTTTCTTT
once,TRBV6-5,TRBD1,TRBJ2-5,CASSLTGRDETQYF,TGTGCCAGCAGCCTGACAGGGCGCGATGAGACCCAGTACTTC
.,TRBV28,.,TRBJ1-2,CATPLGGGNYGYTF,TGTGCCACTCCGCTCGGGGGGGGTAACTATGGCTACACCTTC
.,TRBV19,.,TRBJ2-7,CASSPTFGGGFFKTYEQYF,TGTGCCAGTAGTCCCACTTTTGGGGGAGGCTTTTTTAAAACCTACGAGCAGTACTTC
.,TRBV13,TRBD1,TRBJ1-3,CASSSDRGSGNTIYF,TGTGCCAGCAGCTCCGACAGGGGCTCTGGAAACACCATATATTTT
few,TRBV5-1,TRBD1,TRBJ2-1,CASRHRDSTYNEQFF,TGCGCCAGCAGACACCGGGACAGCACCTACAATGAGCAGTTCTTC
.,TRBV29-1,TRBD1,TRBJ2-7,CSVGGQGFEKQYF,TGCAGCGTTGGGGGACAGGGGTTTGAGAAGCAGTACTTC
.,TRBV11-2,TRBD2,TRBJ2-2,CASSSPATGGGLTGELFF,TGTGCCAGCAGCTCACCAGCGACGGGCGGGGGACTCACCGGGGAGCTGTTTTTT
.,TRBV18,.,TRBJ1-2,CASSRLRDTSDYGYTF,TGTGCCAGCTCTCGCCTCCGGGACACATCAGACTATGGCTACACCTTC
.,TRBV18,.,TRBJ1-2,CASSRTTNERYTF,TGTGCCAGCTCACGGACAACTAACGAAAGATACACCTTC
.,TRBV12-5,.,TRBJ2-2,CASAHGGFGELFF,TGTGCTAGTGCCCACGGGGGATTTGGGGAGCTGTTTTTT
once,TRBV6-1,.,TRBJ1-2,CASSDLTGPIGGYTF,TGTGCCAGCAGTGATTTGACAGGACCTATTGGTGGCTACACCTTC
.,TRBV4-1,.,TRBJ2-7,CASSQERGSSYEQYF,TGCGCCAGCAGCCAAGAACGGGGGTCCTCCTACGAGCAGTACTTC
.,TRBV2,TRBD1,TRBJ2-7,CASSPNRGPEQYF,TGTGCCAGCAGCCCCAACAGGGGGCCCGAGCAGTACTTC
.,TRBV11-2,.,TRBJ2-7,CASSLRGTEDEQYF,TGTGCCAGCAGCTTAAGGGGAACCGAGGACGAGCAGTACTTC
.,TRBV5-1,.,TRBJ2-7,CASSQGGTVEQYF,TGCGCCAGCAGCCAGGGCGGGACTGTCGAGCAGTACTTC
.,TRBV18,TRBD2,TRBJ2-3,CASSPGLAEGLQYF,TGTGCCAGCTCACCGGGACTAGCGGAGGGCTTGCAGTATTTT
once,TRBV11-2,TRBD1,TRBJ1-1,CASSRGGFEAFF,TGTGCCAGCAGCCGAGGGGGCTTTGAAGCTTTCTTT
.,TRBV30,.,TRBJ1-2,CACILRGARGYTF,TGTGCCTGTATTCTGCGGGGGGCTCGCGGCTACACCTTC
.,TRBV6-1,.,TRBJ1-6,CASSEAAGGSPPLHF,TGTGCCAGCAGTGAAGCGGCGGGGGGCAGTCCACCCCTCCACTTT
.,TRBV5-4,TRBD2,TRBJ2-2,CASSPVRPGLAESGELFF,TGTGCCAGCAGCCCGGTGCGACCGGGACTAGCCGAGTCCGGGGAGCTGTTTTTT
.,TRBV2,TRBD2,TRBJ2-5,CASSGVSSGRAWETQYF,TGTGCCAGCAGCGGGGTTTCTAGCGGGAGGGCCTGGGAGACCCAGTACTTC
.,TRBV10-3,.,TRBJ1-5,CAISEGRAQHF,TGTGCCATCTCGGAGGGTAGGGCCCAGCATTTT
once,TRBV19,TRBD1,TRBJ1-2,CASTDRDYGYTF,TGTGCCAGCACAGACAGGGACTATGGCTACACCTTC
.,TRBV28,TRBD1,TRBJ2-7,CASSTGTGRYEQYF,TGTGCCAGCAGTACCGGGACAGGACGCTACGAGCAGTACTTC
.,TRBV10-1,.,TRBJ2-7,CASTVGQTYEQYF,TGCGCCAGCACTGTGGGCCAAACCTACGAGCAGTACTTC
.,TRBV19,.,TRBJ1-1,CASSIGGGFNTEAFF,TGTGCCAGTAGTATAGGGGGGGGATTTAACACTGAAGCTTTCTTT
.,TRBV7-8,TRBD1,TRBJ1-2,CASSSGQQYGYTF,TGTGCCAGCAGCTCGGGACAGCAGTACGGCTACACCTTC
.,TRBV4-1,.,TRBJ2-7,CASSPRGTNEQYF,TGCGCCAGCAGCCCCAGGGGTACCAACGAGCAGTACTTC
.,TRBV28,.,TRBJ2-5,CASSLPSLETQYF,TGTGCCAGCAGTTTACCCTCTCTTGAGACCCAGTACTTC
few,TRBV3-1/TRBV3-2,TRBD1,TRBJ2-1,CASSQDTGDYNEQFF,TGTGCCAGCAGCCAAGACACAGGGGACTACAATGAGCAGTTCTTC
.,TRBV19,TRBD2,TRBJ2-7,CASSIASGPGPYEQYF,TGTGCCAGTAGTATCGCTAGCGGACCTGGACCCTACGAGCAGTACTTC
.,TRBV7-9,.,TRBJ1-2,CASSDVENYGYTF,TGTGCCAGCAGCGACGTGGAGAATTATGGCTACACCTTC
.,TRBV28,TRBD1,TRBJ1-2,CASSLYPHPGQGTGGYTF,TGTGCCAGCAGTCTTTACCCCCATCCGGGACAGGGAACGGGGGGCTACACCTTC
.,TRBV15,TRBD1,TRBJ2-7,CATSPGAGQGAYEQYF,TGTGCCACCAGCCCCGGGGCGGGACAGGGGGCCTACGAGCAGTACTTC
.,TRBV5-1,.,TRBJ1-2,CASRKTTGTGGYTF,TGCGCCAGCAGAAAGACAACGGGAACTGGTGGCTACACCTTC
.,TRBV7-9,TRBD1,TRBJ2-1,CASSRTGTGLNEQFF,TGTGCCAGCAGCCGCACCGGGACAGGACTTAATGAGCAGTTCTTC
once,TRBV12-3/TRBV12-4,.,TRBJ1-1,CASTLTENTEAFF,TGTGCCAGCACCCTGACAGAGAACACTGAAGCTTTCTTT
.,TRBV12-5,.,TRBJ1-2,CASGLLYGINYGYTF,TGTGCTAGTGGTTTGTTGTACGGGATCAACTATGGCTACACCTTC
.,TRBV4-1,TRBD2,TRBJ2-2,CASSQDLSGGPYTGELFF,TGCGCCAGCAGCCAAGACCTTAGCGGGGGGCCTTACACCGGGGAGCTGTTTTTT
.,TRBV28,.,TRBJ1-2,CASSLWVSGLNYGYTF,TGTGCCAGCAGTTTATGGGTCTCAGGGCTTAACTATGGCTACACCTTC
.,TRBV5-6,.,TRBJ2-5,CASSLTDKRPQYF,TGTGCCAGCAGCTTGACAGACAAGAGACCCCAGTACTTC
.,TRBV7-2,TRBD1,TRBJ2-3,CASSLRQGRRDTQYF,TGTGCCAGCAGCTTAAGACAGGGGAGAAGAGATACGCAGTATTTT
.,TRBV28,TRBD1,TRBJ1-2,CASSPPWAGGIVGGYGYTF,TGTGCCAGCAGTCCCCCTTGGGCAGGGGGTATAGTAGGGGGCTATGGCTACACCTTC
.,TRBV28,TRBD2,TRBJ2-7,CASSPWTSLTYEQYF,TGTGCCAGCAGTCCATGGACTAGCCTTACCTACGAGCAGTACTTC
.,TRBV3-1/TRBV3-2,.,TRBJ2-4,CASSPDLAKNIQYF,TGTGCCAGCAGCCCGGACTTAGCCAAAAACATTCAGTACTTC
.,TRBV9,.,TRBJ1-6,CASSVGSQGNNSPLHF,TGTGCCAGCAGCGTAGGAAGTCAGGGCAATAATTCACCCCTCCACTTT
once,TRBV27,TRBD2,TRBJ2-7,CASSLNSGGGRMRYF,TGTGCCAGCAGTTTAAACTCCGGGGGGGGGCGCATGCGGTACTTC
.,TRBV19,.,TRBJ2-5,CASSGRTTGKETQYF,TGTGCCAGTAGTGGACGAACCACAGGGAAGGAGACCCAGTACTTC
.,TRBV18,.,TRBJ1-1,CASSPLRDIGEAFF,TGTGCCAGCTCACCGCTAAGGGACATTGGCGAAGCTTTCTTT
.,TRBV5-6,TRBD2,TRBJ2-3,CATRYRGGLPDTQYF,TGTGCCACCCGATATCGGGGGGGCCTTCCAGATACGCAGTATTTT
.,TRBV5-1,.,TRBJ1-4,CASTPGGSTNEKLFF,TGCGCCAGCACCCCTGGGGGGAGCACTAATGAAAAACTGTTTTTT
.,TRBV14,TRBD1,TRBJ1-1,CASSQGQGRPMNTEAFF,TGTGCCAGCAGCCAAGGACAGGGGAGACCTATGAACACTGAAGCTTTCTTT
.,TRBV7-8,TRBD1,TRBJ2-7,CASSFVGQGAFGEQYF,TGTGCCAGCAGCTTCGTAGGGCAGGGGGCATTTGGGGAGCAGTACTTC
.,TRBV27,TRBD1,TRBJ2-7,CASSSEGTGSAYEQYF,TGTGCCAGCAGTTCAGAGGGGACAGGGAGTGCCTACGAGCAGTACTTC